A selection of T cell receptor beta chains follows, all from one sample in a study of blood T cells in healthy people across ages. TCRdb re-derived calls from the 5' RACE reads in MiXCR, one entry per CDR3 protein. The sample has around 1,800,000 distinct CDR3 sequences, about 39% seen once. The material sequenced was blood. These receptors originate from a human donor in good health. CDR3s leave out the opening cysteine and the closing phenylalanine or tryptophan. Not all rows give a size; the values are once, few, many and, for expanded clones, a class.

clone_size: NA
v_call: TRBV28
cdr3_aa: TSSFHPRSTLPLRNEQF

clone_size: once
v_call: TRBV28
cdr3_aa: ASSLTNLGQRSEESYT

clone_size: few
v_call: TRBV20-1
cdr3_aa: GARERGGVDTQY

clone_size: NA
v_call: TRBV25-1
cdr3_aa: ASSESTGKDYGYT

clone_size: few
v_call: TRBV5-1
cdr3_aa: ASSSTGHLYNEQF

clone_size: few
v_call: TRBV6-6
cdr3_aa: ASAPRTGVVEQY

clone_size: NA
v_call: TRBV21-1
cdr3_aa: ATRTEYSGANVLT

clone_size: many
v_call: TRBV12-3/TRBV12-4
cdr3_aa: ASRGEKLF

clone_size: NA
v_call: TRBV4-3
cdr3_aa: ASSLNIGGIGQGSSPLH

clone_size: NA
v_call: TRBV29-1
cdr3_aa: SVAGDRQNNEQF

clone_size: NA
v_call: TRBV20-1
cdr3_aa: SARDSGSDEQY

clone_size: NA
v_call: TRBV21-1
cdr3_aa: ASSKGQVFIRQPQH

clone_size: NA
v_call: TRBV19
cdr3_aa: ASSWTGTEAF

clone_size: NA
v_call: TRBV5-1
cdr3_aa: ASSGLPNTDTQY

clone_size: NA
v_call: TRBV5-6
cdr3_aa: ASSFWANLNNEQF

clone_size: few
v_call: TRBV24-1
cdr3_aa: ATSDWTSGGAETQY

clone_size: few
v_call: TRBV7-6
cdr3_aa: ASSFTDTINVLT

clone_size: few
v_call: TRBV7-9
cdr3_aa: ASVPSRGEADTQY

clone_size: NA
v_call: TRBV5-1
cdr3_aa: ASSPTGGARNEQF

clone_size: NA
v_call: TRBV18
cdr3_aa: ASSPMRGAGDTQY

clone_size: NA
v_call: TRBV29-1
cdr3_aa: SVEKDRNEQY

clone_size: few
v_call: TRBV15
cdr3_aa: ATSRGGFRTGNGYT

clone_size: NA
v_call: TRBV28
cdr3_aa: ASSFQGGPYEQF

clone_size: NA
v_call: TRBV19
cdr3_aa: ASSIGAGRSLNEQF

clone_size: NA
v_call: TRBV7-2
cdr3_aa: ASSWPGTGATDTQY

clone_size: few
v_call: TRBV28
cdr3_aa: ASSFETRGGYT

clone_size: NA
v_call: TRBV7-2
cdr3_aa: ASSPGSHYLNTEAF

clone_size: few
v_call: TRBV20-1
cdr3_aa: SASTSGYTDTQY

clone_size: once
v_call: TRBV15
cdr3_aa: ATSRKGFGGANVLT

clone_size: NA
v_call: TRBV5-1
cdr3_aa: ASSFLGGRGYT

clone_size: few
v_call: TRBV7-2
cdr3_aa: ASSLKGGLQPQH

clone_size: few
v_call: TRBV7-8
cdr3_aa: ASSSRSATEAF

clone_size: NA
v_call: TRBV6-1
cdr3_aa: ASSDDARWGFDEQY

clone_size: few
v_call: TRBV20-1
cdr3_aa: SASPDFNGCT

clone_size: many
v_call: TRBV12-3/TRBV12-4
cdr3_aa: ASSLGSRQY

clone_size: few
v_call: TRBV6-5
cdr3_aa: ASSKSGGQETQY

clone_size: few
v_call: TRBV9
cdr3_aa: ASSVAKTGGYT

clone_size: NA
v_call: TRBV6-1
cdr3_aa: ASSVASGGYSTDTQY

clone_size: NA
v_call: TRBV20-1
cdr3_aa: SARVYELGSQPQH

clone_size: NA
v_call: TRBV20-1
cdr3_aa: TATRTDYEQY

clone_size: NA
v_call: TRBV27
cdr3_aa: ASSGPGQGARYEQY

clone_size: once
v_call: TRBV27
cdr3_aa: ASSGEQGQGQY

clone_size: NA
v_call: TRBV20-1
cdr3_aa: SARGSPGQY

clone_size: few
v_call: TRBV12-3/TRBV12-4
cdr3_aa: ANSFLQGNYGYT

clone_size: NA
v_call: TRBV6-5
cdr3_aa: ASRSRSNQPQH

clone_size: NA
v_call: TRBV6-2/TRBV6-3
cdr3_aa: ASSTDSPYNEQF

clone_size: few
v_call: TRBV29-1
cdr3_aa: SVELFAGGLLLEQF

clone_size: NA
v_call: TRBV7-2
cdr3_aa: ASSPRVAKNTEAF

clone_size: many
v_call: TRBV7-3
cdr3_aa: ASSFGLAIDTQY

clone_size: few
v_call: TRBV4-2
cdr3_aa: ASSRPGRDEQF

clone_size: few
v_call: TRBV29-1
cdr3_aa: SVEEQTDTQY

clone_size: NA
v_call: TRBV29-1
cdr3_aa: SVPGQPHTGELF

clone_size: few
v_call: TRBV6-1
cdr3_aa: ASRPKGGITDTQY

clone_size: NA
v_call: TRBV9
cdr3_aa: ASSVEAQGYSPLH

clone_size: once
v_call: TRBV10-3
cdr3_aa: AISESTGAASYEQY